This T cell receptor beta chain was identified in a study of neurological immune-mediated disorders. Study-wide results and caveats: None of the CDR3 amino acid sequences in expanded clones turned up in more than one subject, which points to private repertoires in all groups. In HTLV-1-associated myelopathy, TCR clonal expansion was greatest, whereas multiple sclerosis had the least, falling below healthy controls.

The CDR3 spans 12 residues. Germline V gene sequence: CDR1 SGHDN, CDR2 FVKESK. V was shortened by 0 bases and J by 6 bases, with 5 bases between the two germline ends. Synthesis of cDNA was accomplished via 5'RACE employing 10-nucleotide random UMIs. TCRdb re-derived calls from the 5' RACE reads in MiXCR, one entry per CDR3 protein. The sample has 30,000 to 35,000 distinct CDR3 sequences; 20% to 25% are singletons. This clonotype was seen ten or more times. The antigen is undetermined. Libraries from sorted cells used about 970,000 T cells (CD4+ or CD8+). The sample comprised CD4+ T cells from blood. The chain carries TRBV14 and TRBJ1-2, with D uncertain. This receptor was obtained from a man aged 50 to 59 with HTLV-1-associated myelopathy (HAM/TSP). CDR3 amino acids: CASSQESHGYTF. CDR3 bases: TGTGCCAGCAGCCAAGAAAGCCATGGCTACACCTTC. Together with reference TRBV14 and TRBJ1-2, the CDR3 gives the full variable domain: EAGVTQFPSHSVIEKGQTVTLRCDPISGHDNLYWYRRVMGKEIKFLLHFVKESKQDESGMPNNRFLAERTGGTYSTLKVQPAELEDSGVYFCASSQESHGYTFGSGTRLTVV.